The rows below give T cell receptor beta chains drawn from one sample of a study of regulatory T cells in long-lasting Graves disease. In TCRdb, the multiplex PCR reads were re-called with MiXCR into one record per CDR3 protein. The sample yields about 400,000 distinct CDR3 sequences, around 21% seen once. Specimen: peripheral blood mononuclear cells (PBMCs), collected when the disease was refractory, from a patient treated with antithyroid drugs. The receptors come from a female donor with Graves disease. Each CDR3 is given with its conserved first and last residue. Each record gives: D gene, V gene, clone size, CDR3 protein. A D gene is named only where the DNA matches it firmly. Where a row states a size, it is once, few, many or the class of an expanded clone; other rows omit it.

. TRBV28 many CASSLTAGQPQHF
TRBD1 TRBV6-2/TRBV6-3 many CASSYRGTGETQYF
TRBD1 TRBV12-3/TRBV12-4 many CASSLLGTGPGYGYTF
. TRBV12-3/TRBV12-4 many CASGTPHEQYF
. TRBV28 many CASNDPGGEQPQHF
. TRBV5-1 many CASSLDSDTSYEQYF
. TRBV7-8 many CASSLRPGNSYEQYF
TRBD2 TRBV7-2 many CASSLAGGPGAKNIQYF
. TRBV6-2/TRBV6-3 many CASSYSGGSNTEAFF
TRBD1 TRBV6-1 many CASRGQGNTGELFF
. TRBV5-4 . CASSLGSPIMNTEAFF
. TRBV24-1 few CATSDSGDFNEQFF
. TRBV6-4 many CASSEEGVLGTEAFF
. TRBV5-8 . CASSFSARGDTGELFF
. TRBV2 many CASIPEAGIQPQHF
. TRBV6-2/TRBV6-3 . CASSYSSLGAPNEKLFF
. TRBV6-1 few CASRNREYEQYF
. TRBV7-2 many CASSSPYEQYF
. TRBV2 many CASSAPGTAEKAFF
. TRBV7-2 . CASSLGDGGLYEQYF
TRBD2 TRBV6-2/TRBV6-3 many CASSQTSGGRYQETQYF
TRBD1 TRBV6-5 many CASSYGDRGNYGYTF
. TRBV7-6 . CASSSRGDTNTGELFF
. TRBV20-1 many CSARDPSRQGNNYGYTF
TRBD1 TRBV12-3/TRBV12-4 many CASSADRGNQPQHF
TRBD1 TRBV5-1 few CASSLQGSTFGNTEAFF
. TRBV7-8 many CASSLRSETQYF
TRBD1 TRBV20-1 few CSARVGSVVWGQGGETQYF
. TRBV7-2 few CASSSPGQKNSAFF
. TRBV27 few CASRDFSSTDTQYF
TRBD1 TRBV28 many CASRDRFYEQYF
. TRBV11-2 . CASSLTAGDGGNTIYF
. TRBV6-2/TRBV6-3 . CASTPSWASMDEKLFF
. TRBV25-1 . CASSEFSGENTEAFF
. TRBV9 few CASSVDDSNQPQHF
. TRBV11-2 many CASSARGPSGGYTF
. TRBV29-1 many CSVGGGADLHYGYTF
TRBD1 TRBV28 many CASGTGVVSETQYF
. TRBV4-1 few CASSQDMTGTYEQYF
. TRBV11-2 . CASGDGSTDTQYF
. TRBV6-2/TRBV6-3 many CASSYSSRLRERQPQHF
TRBD1 TRBV28 few CASSTPGQGRNEQFF
. TRBV7-2 . CASSLAWGSGANVLTF
. TRBV6-2/TRBV6-3 once CASSPLGKAIEQFF
. TRBV6-2/TRBV6-3 many CASRPAGAGTEAFF
TRBD1 TRBV28 many CASSDGTENEKLFF
. TRBV6-1 many CASSEWGAAGNQPQHF
TRBD1 TRBV7-9 once CASSFRDRGSGANVLTF
TRBD1 TRBV10-3 . CAIGQGNQPQHF
. TRBV7-9 few CASSPPQFF
. TRBV5-1 many CASSLSWDIQLFF
. TRBV7-8 few CASSLEQGLLGNQPQHF
TRBD2 TRBV6-1 few CASTLREVGTGELFF
. TRBV7-2 few CASSLWTRPGRNQPQHF
TRBD2 TRBV11-2 many CASSKAGEVTDTQYF
. TRBV29-1 . CSVELRNEQFF
TRBD2 TRBV2 . CASKSLAAQETQYF
. TRBV28 many CASSLFSARSYEQYF
. TRBV29-1 few CSVEGRNTGELFF